These 9 T cell receptor beta chains originate from one sample sequenced in a study of T cells expressing NK-cell markers. TCRdb re-called the 5' RACE reads and catalogs CDR3 proteins one per entry, DNA excluded. This sample's table reports about 21,000 distinct CDR3 sequences. Sequencing was performed on blood T cells: a sorted CD56 or NKG2C T cell subset, CD4+ or CD8+ T cells, or bulk PBMC T cells (not recorded which). The receptors stem from a man aged 18-70 years in good health.

The chain links TRBV27 to TRBJ2-2; TCRdb gives TRBD1 as the D gene, but with no DNA this cannot be confirmed. The CDR3 extends over 16 amino acids. Germline V gives CDR1 MNHEY, CDR2 SMNVEV (reference sequence). The CDR3 reads CASSLGRGANTGELFF.

V and J are TRBV7-8 and TRBJ1-6; TCRdb picks TRBD1, but there is no DNA to check that call. The CDR3 is 17 amino acids. In germline, CDR1 is SGHVS, CDR2 FQNEAQ. This CDR3 reads CASSPLYSASPNSPLHF.

The chain carries TRBV6-2 or TRBV6-3 and TRBJ2-2; TCRdb picks TRBD2, but there is no DNA to check that call. Germline CDR1 is MNHEY and CDR2 is SVGEGT. The CDR3 runs 15 residues. The CDR3 loop reads CASSQSIGPPGELFF.

V usage is TRBV20-1 and J usage is TRBJ2-1. There are 15 residues in the CDR3. The germline gives CDR1 DFQATT, CDR2 SNEGSKA (reference sequence). The CDR3 here is CSARVLVGPYNEQFF.

The chain employs TRBV10-3 and TRBJ2-5; the TCRdb D gene call, TRBD1, has no DNA to confirm it. Germline V gene lookup returns CDR1 ENHRY and CDR2 SYGVKD. The CDR3 sequence is 12 residues long. The CDR3 protein is CAISTVPETQYF.

The V gene is TRBV2, the J gene TRBJ2-7. This CDR3 comprises 14 residues. CDR1 is SNHLY, CDR2 FYNNEI, per germline. CDR3 residues: CASSEPGSSYEQYF.

This chain joins TRBV30 and TRBJ1-4; the D gene TCRdb calls, TRBD1, cannot be checked with no DNA. CDR3 length: 12 amino acids. Germline assignment: CDR1 GTSNPN and CDR2 SVGIG (reference sequence). CDR3 sequence reads: CAWRRDSEKLFF. Complete variable domain (other parts from reference TRBV30 and TRBJ1-4): SQTIHQWPATLVQPVGSPLSLECTVEGTSNPNLYWYRQAAGRGLQLLFYSVGIGQISSEVPQNLSASRPQDRQFILSSKKLLLSDSGFYLCAWRRDSEKLFFGSGTQLSVL.

The chain uses TRBV7-2 and TRBJ2-3; checking the TCRdb D call of TRBD2 is not possible without DNA. This CDR3 region has 13 residues. The V gene's germline CDR1 is SGHTA and CDR2 FQGNSA. CDR3 amino acids: CASSVTSLDTQYF.

This sequence joins TRBV28 and TRBJ2-2; TCRdb's assignment of TRBD1 cannot be checked, as there is no DNA. This CDR3 has 15 amino acids. Germline CDR1 reads MDHEN; CDR2 reads SYDVKM. CDR3 sequence: CASSQPPDRAGELFF.